The T cell receptor beta chain described here comes from a study of cytomegalovirus exposure and HLA in healthy donors (dated by TCRdb to 2016 to 2017). For the study in its entirety: According to an earlier analysis of 587 of the donors, some 170 million T cells yielded some 120 million unique TCR beta sequences and about 300 Gb of sequence data. To study patterns of TCR occurrence, a later analysis re-analyzed previously published TCR beta repertoires from hundreds of donors and added high-resolution HLA genotyping. The study was designed to test whether signatures of past pathogen exposure could be identified by cataloging public T cell receptors. Roughly 5 DR-DQ haplotypes were handled as single units for association and clustering because linkage in the cohort was strong. The genetic ancestry cluster associated with self-reported Caucasian donors included about four fifths of the roughly 360 genotyped donors. Approximately 310 gigabases of sequencing data and 70 million to 100 million unique TCR sequences were included in an early release covering roughly 600 HLA-typed donors. Among roughly 400 genotyped donors of the cohort, an average of around 240,000 unique TCR beta nucleotide sequences was sequenced per donor, of which roughly 18% were non-productive. The study profiled the T cell repertoires of approximately 700 subjects by immunosequencing and related them to cytomegalovirus serostatus. To decide whether each TCR beta V gene segment behaved as functional or pseudogenic, an earlier analysis of approximately 600 of the donors relied on high-throughput TCR beta sequencing. The number of donors typed differed by locus, with about 629-630 for A, B, C, DRB1 and DQB1, 522 for DQA1, about 610 for DPA1, and approximately 470 for DPB1. The later analysis used no new phenotypic data to find candidate immune exposures, relying instead on TCR beta sequences and their occurrence across donors. Every repertoire in the discovery cohort had been generated on one and the same sequencing platform. Class I and class II HLA loci were covered by the typing at four-digit resolution. A separate validation cohort of over a hundred different subjects was used in addition to the approximately 610-subject first cohort. In a later genetic analysis, genome-wide SNP genotypes for about 55% of the roughly 670 donors were used, and that subset was treated as a discovery cohort. To predict cytomegalovirus infection status, the study brought together high-throughput TCR immunosequencing, statistical association of individual TCRs with disease status, and machine learning. Donor age, sex, ethnicity and CMV serostatus were compiled alongside the repertoire data. Paper-wide results and their limitations: At a false discovery rate of 0.05, a later analysis linked about 16,000 TCR beta sequences to specific HLA alleles. The sequencing pipeline was judged likely to have produced a cluster of highly shared sequence variants as a technical artifact. Broadly in line with IMGT annotations, most TCR beta V segments showed up in productive rearrangements about 87% or about 30% of the time in an earlier analysis of around 600 of the donors. In this cohort, only TCR beta chains were sequenced, and detectable features were limited by the absence of alpha or paired-chain data. Because HLA typing was missing for some donors at each locus, association tests included only the typed subset. The study listed 150 to 200 TCR beta chains as associated with cytomegalovirus. A later analysis found that most CMV-associated TCR beta chains appeared HLA-restricted, with HLA associations seemingly driven largely by CMV exposure. The authors suggested that the approach could potentially be generalized to other disease states and immunological phenotypes. Around 16 rarely observed V segments, including chromosome 9 orphons, were excluded from the earlier analysis of approximately 500 of the donors because counts were too low. Most TCR sequences were observed very rarely across donors, whereas some public TCRs were present in many individuals. Correlated functional status among segregating V segments might reflect linkage disequilibrium, but an unknown experimental factor could not be ruled out. In vitro tests confirmed that a few of the cytomegalovirus-associated TCR beta chains recognize cytomegalovirus antigens. For the cohort, immune exposure information was limited to CMV serostatus. The classifier was reported to diagnose cytomegalovirus status with high specificity and sensitivity in both the original and validation cohorts. Presence/absence analyses assumed roughly uniform sequencing depth across donors, an assumption that may not hold. Compared with the 666-donor mean, donors in an Asian-associated ancestry cluster had fewer N-insertions in productive TCRs, according to a later genetic analysis. Because the 87-base-pair reads could not distinguish some IMGT-functional V segments, including TRBV6-2 and TRBV6-3, those segments were excluded. In a later analysis, TCR association rates were found to vary across HLA loci, with the most associated TCRs seen for DRB1 alleles and the fewest for HLA-C alleles. A further reported finding was that TCR beta sequences accurately predicted the HLA-A and HLA-B alleles for most subjects in the first cohort. A later genetic analysis associated a missense DCLRE1C variant with V-gene and J-gene trimming of TCR beta chains, and an independent cohort replicated the association. According to a later analysis, parvovirus B19, influenza, CMV and Epstein-Barr virus appeared linked to several top co-occurrence clusters. A later analysis found that HLA-associated TCR beta chains were more clonally expanded and had lower generation probabilities than equally common non-associated chains. When HLA alleles, especially DR and DQ, strongly co-occurred, attributing TCR associations to individual alleles was difficult.

In total, 630 or so healthy bone marrow donors made up the cohort. At the time of sampling, every cohort member was nominally healthy, though immune exposures that went unrecorded were likely present. The donor was CMV seronegative and was included in the group of several hundred seronegative cohort members. Each donor provided a peripheral blood sample, and peripheral blood mononuclear cells were used for TCR beta sequencing. Genomic DNA extraction from the blood cell samples was performed with the Qiagen DNeasy Blood Extraction Kit. Libraries were made using the immunoSEQ multiplex PCR assay. For the multiplex PCR, a mixture combining 60 forward primers for TCR Vbeta segments and 13 reverse primers for TCR Jbeta segments was used. The CDR3 region of rearranged TCR beta genes was amplified from genomic DNA with a multiplex PCR assay. The Illumina HiSeq System was used to sequence the amplified TCR beta libraries as 87-base-pair reads. As for the original processing: A later analysis counted about 80 million unique TCR beta chains across the 650 to 700 repertoires, and some 12 million of these chains were shared by at least two donors. Raw reads were error-corrected and collapsed into unique sequences with a nearest-neighbor algorithm that merged closely related sequences to remove PCR and sequencing errors. To assign V, D and J gene segments, CDR3 sequences were aligned to IMGT reference sequences. For a sequence to be retained, at least a six-nucleotide match to both a V gene segment and a J gene segment was required. A rearrangement was called productive if the CDR3 had no stop codons and remained in frame with V and J, and every other rearrangement was called non-productive. Following IMGT convention, CDR3 was defined as the stretch from the second conserved V-encoded cysteine to the conserved J-encoded phenylalanine. The earlier analysis of about 620 of the donors excluded sequences that lacked an unambiguous match to a single V gene segment. An earlier analysis of under 750 of the donors called V segments functional above 56.7% productive rearrangements and segregating when the between-donor standard deviation exceeded 5%. To diagnose cytomegalovirus status from the catalog of TCR beta chain sequences, a statistical classification framework was built. V and J gene assignment, in a later analysis, came from comparing TCR nucleotide sequences with IMGT/GENE-DB human TR gene sequences. Using the TCRdist pipeline, a later analysis assigned CDR3 sequences along with most-parsimonious VDJ recombination scenarios. In a later analysis, each TCR beta chain was defined by its CDR3 amino acid sequence together with its V-gene family, and reads lacking a unique V-gene family were excluded. To address suspected cross-contamination and a sequencing artifact, a later analysis removed under 600 highly shared, low-generation-probability nucleotide sequences. In a later analysis, a clonal expansion index was calculated for each public chain from normalized within-repertoire ranks of inferred template counts. In a later analysis, generation probabilities were computed using a VDJ recombination model fitted to out-of-frame rearrangements, and the results were checked against IGoR. Hypergeometric tests were used in a later analysis to score TCR-TCR, TCR-HLA and TCR-CMV co-occurrence, with a repertoire-size bias correction applied to the TCR pairs. To estimate false discovery rates, a later analysis permuted the HLA or CMV assignments 20 times. In a later analysis, co-occurring TCRs were grouped using DBSCAN, with TCRdist sequence similarity added in when clustering inside HLA-allele-positive subsets. For co-occurrence clustering, repertoires with fewer than 30,000 or more than 120,000 public chains were excluded, along with roughly 5 repertoires with anomalous nucleotide sharing. TCRdb holds this immuneACCESS table with in-frame rearrangements only. Some clones are missing; in checked studies, unresolved V genes explain under half, and the rest has no known cause. Clone size and the V and J calls come from that table; the DNA yielded D and trimming. In this sample the table shows 200,000 or so clones, roughly 84% of which occur a single time. 1.2% to 1.5% of the sample comes from the top ten.

Including cysteine and phenylalanine, the CDR3 has 13 amino acids. The DNA shown is the 39-base CDR3, in frame from base 1. Trimming accounts for 3 bases at V and 13 bases at J, while the number of junction bases matched to no gene is 8. Per the germline V gene, LGHNA is the CDR1 and YNFKEQ is the CDR2. Regarding this clone: Its binding antigen is unknown. There are no base qualities to consult, and no much larger clone falls within one base.

The sequence is built from TRBV4-2 and TRBJ2-1, and 8 bases in between align with TRBD1. Sequencing was performed on PBMCs. This sequence was found in a girl under 18 in good health and CMV-seronegative. The sequenced DNA is TGTGCCAGCAGCCATTCCACGGACAGGGCACAGTTCTTC. It is translated as CASSHSTDRAQFF.